The rows below give T cell receptor beta chains drawn from one sample of a study of PD-L1 blockade in urothelial cancer. Sequenced by immunoSEQ multiplex PCR; TCRdb stores in-frame clones only, minus some. Among around 82,000 clones, about four fifths were seen once, and the ten largest hold around 1.9%. The sample was PBMCs, taken around atezolizumab (anti-PD-L1) treatment. The receptors originated from a man aged 55-75 years with urothelial cancer. Both conserved end residues are part of each CDR3. D genes are given only for firm matches. Expanded clones get a size class; other rows say once, few or many, or leave the size out.

V,D,size,CDR3
TRBV5-1,NA,NA,CASSKDSRGMETQYF
TRBV27,NA,once,CASSFGSEQYF
TRBV2,TRBD2,NA,CAIGTSGGRATQYF
TRBV7-9,NA,NA,CASSLSASRETQYF
TRBV27,NA,once,CASSSRRWLADTDTQYF
TRBV5-1,NA,once,CASNPGDTGELFF
TRBV6-5,TRBD2,NA,CASSRLAGGETQYF
TRBV6-1,TRBD1,NA,CASSAPEDRAAYNEQFF
TRBV15,NA,NA,CATSREDSLDQPQHF
TRBV10-3,TRBD1,NA,CAISEGQGYGYTF
TRBV4-1,TRBD2,NA,CASSQVLRAGVPSGANVLTF
TRBV5-6,NA,NA,CASSYRTANYGYTF
TRBV6-5,TRBD1,NA,CASSYAQGADTQYF
TRBV6-5,TRBD1,NA,CASSPGTEKETQYF
TRBV28,TRBD2,once,CASTSGLNNEQFF
TRBV27,TRBD2,NA,CASSQPGGSSYEQYF
TRBV5-1,TRBD1,NA,CASSLAGQGNYGYTF
TRBV10-3,NA,NA,CAISEGQSPYEQYF
TRBV7-9,TRBD2,NA,CASSLAPLAGGRIEQFF
TRBV6-5,NA,NA,CASSSPGQFSTEAFF
TRBV7-9,NA,NA,CASSLEGGTDTQYF
TRBV2,NA,NA,CASSYLSGAYEQYF
TRBV4-1,NA,NA,CASSHGGQFNQPQHF
TRBV19,TRBD1,NA,CASTPPKGAALYGYTF
TRBV28,NA,NA,CASSTGGGTGELFF
TRBV14,NA,NA,CASSPPGLSGNTIYF
TRBV7-2,TRBD1,NA,CASSRTGFGNTGELFF
TRBV4-3,NA,NA,CASSQDLNGGDEKLFF
TRBV10-3,TRBD1,NA,CAISESSGGPGEQYF
TRBV11-3,TRBD1,NA,CASSPGDSLTGELFF
TRBV11-3,TRBD2,NA,CASSLGGLAGEREQYF
TRBV11-2,TRBD2,NA,CASSLETSGSTDTQYF
TRBV30,NA,NA,CAWSGHSGTDTQYF
TRBV28,NA,NA,CASSPPGWKGEKLFF
TRBV5-1,NA,NA,CASRATVTSSYEQYF
TRBV25-1,TRBD1,NA,CASSERTGGKGTEAFF
TRBV28,TRBD2,few,CASSLTSGRASPQETQYF
TRBV2,NA,once,CASRLDATVNTEAFF
TRBV6-6,TRBD1,NA,CASSPKGQMSNQPQHF
TRBV6-5,NA,NA,CASSNPGRAYGYTF
TRBV5-1,TRBD1,few,CASSLGQGAAYEQYF
TRBV6-6,NA,few,CASSPYGNQPQHF
TRBV5-1,TRBD2,once,CASSYSPTSGRNTGELFF
TRBV18,NA,NA,CASSPPGFLNYEQYF
TRBV5-1,TRBD2,NA,CASSREIAGSTGELFF
TRBV5-1,NA,NA,CARTGSGNTIYF
TRBV7-3,TRBD1,NA,CASSPEGQVTTGELFF
TRBV7-8,NA,NA,CASSAGINQPQHF
TRBV4-1,TRBD2,NA,CASSQDWEGSGANVLTF
TRBV6-5,TRBD1,NA,CASTPDRGLGNTIYF
TRBV5-1,TRBD1,NA,CASSQGGQINYGYTF
TRBV5-1,NA,NA,CASSLGAVISYEQYF
TRBV6-6,NA,NA,CATRGGERYNEQFF
TRBV7-8,TRBD2,NA,CASSQGTSGGQETQYF
TRBV4-1,NA,NA,CASSQEPSRGLGNEQFF
TRBV10-1,NA,NA,CASSESGAMGTQYF
TRBV7-7,NA,NA,CASSPHTGNEQYF